This TCR beta chain originates from a study of T cell responses to AZD1222 COVID-19 vaccine. Regarding the study as a whole: Mapped onto spike, vaccine-associated CD4 TCRs spanned it and were dominant at 160-218 and 743-854. Females outnumbered males among donors, who were mostly white British; clonal diversity was possibly underestimated.

Germline assignment: CDR1 MDHEN and CDR2 SYDVKM. V was cut by 2 bases and J by 8 bases, with 13 bases left in between. This CDR3 has 14 residues. Details on this clone: The antigen is not known.

The repertoire was sequenced with immunoSEQ multiplex PCR; TCRdb's copy has only in-frame clones and lacks some. The sample has fewer than 110,000 clones, around nine tenths seen once. This sequence joins TRBV28 and TRBJ2-1, with D perhaps TRBD2 (6 bases). The receptor was isolated from an adult who received the AZD1222 COVID-19 vaccine. Here the sequenced sample was peripheral blood, taken 28 days after the second AZD1222 dose. CDR3 residues: CASSLELRRDEQFF. In DNA form, the CDR3 reads TGTGCCAGCAGTTTAGAGCTCCGGAGGGATGAGCAGTTCTTC.